This T cell receptor (beta chain) stems from a study of cytomegalovirus exposure and HLA in healthy donors (dated by TCRdb to the late 2010s). With respect to the entire study: According to a later analysis, one platform produced both the approximately 110 validation repertoires and the 666 repertoires of the first cohort. The study combined high-throughput TCR immunosequencing, statistical association of individual TCRs with disease status, and machine learning to predict cytomegalovirus infection status. A separate validation cohort of about 110 different subjects was used in addition to the approximately 610-subject first cohort. The study aimed to test whether signatures of past pathogen exposure could be identified by cataloging public T cell receptors. Study-level results and caveats: In a later analysis, TCRs clustered in the first cohort were found to also tend to co-occur in the approximately 120 validation repertoires, with approximately 95% of cluster scores above 0. In the study, 150 to 200 TCR beta chains were listed as associated with cytomegalovirus. The authors suggested that the approach could potentially be extended to other disease states and immunological phenotypes. Most TCR sequences were seen in very few donors, while some public TCRs were found in many individuals. The classifier was reported to diagnose cytomegalovirus status with high specificity and sensitivity in both the original cohort and the validation cohort. Three of the identified cytomegalovirus-associated TCR beta chains were confirmed in vitro to be specific for cytomegalovirus antigens. The validation cohort had no HLA typing available for a later analysis, so co-occurrence within that cohort was assessed over all 120 or so repertoires.

Concerning this clone: Its antigen has not been determined. No base quality information exists; no much larger clone differs at one position.

From the cysteine up to the phenylalanine, the CDR3 has a length of 17 residues. The kept DNA is CDR3 alone, 51 bases in frame from the first base. The germline V gene supplies CDR1 SGDLS and CDR2 YYNGEE. V ends up 2 bases short and J 3 bases short, with an unmatched junction base count of 11. Library prep was done by the immunoSEQ multiplex PCR assay. The original methods were these. A statistical classification framework was built for diagnosing cytomegalovirus status from the catalog of TCR beta chain sequences. Not all clones reach the TCRdb copy of this immuneACCESS table, which keeps in-frame sequences only. Checked studies attribute under half of the gap to unresolved V genes and leave the rest unexplained. V, J and clone size are those of that table, while D and trimming were read from the DNA. The sample table shows 150,000 to 200,000 clones, and approximately 96% are seen once. The top ten constitute more than 0.7% of the sample.

Donors formed part of the validation cohort, which comprised 95 to 150 subjects and was distinct from the first cohort of over 500 subjects. This TCR derives from a woman aged 18-35 years in good health and CMV-seronegative. Sequencing was done on a sample of PBMCs. The chain employs TRBV9 and TRBJ1-2, with 9 bases in between that match TRBD1. The DNA reads as follows: TGTGCCAGCAGCGTGTCTCCGGACAGGGGCCGGCACTATGGCTACACCTTC. This sequence encodes CASSVSPDRGRHYGYTF.